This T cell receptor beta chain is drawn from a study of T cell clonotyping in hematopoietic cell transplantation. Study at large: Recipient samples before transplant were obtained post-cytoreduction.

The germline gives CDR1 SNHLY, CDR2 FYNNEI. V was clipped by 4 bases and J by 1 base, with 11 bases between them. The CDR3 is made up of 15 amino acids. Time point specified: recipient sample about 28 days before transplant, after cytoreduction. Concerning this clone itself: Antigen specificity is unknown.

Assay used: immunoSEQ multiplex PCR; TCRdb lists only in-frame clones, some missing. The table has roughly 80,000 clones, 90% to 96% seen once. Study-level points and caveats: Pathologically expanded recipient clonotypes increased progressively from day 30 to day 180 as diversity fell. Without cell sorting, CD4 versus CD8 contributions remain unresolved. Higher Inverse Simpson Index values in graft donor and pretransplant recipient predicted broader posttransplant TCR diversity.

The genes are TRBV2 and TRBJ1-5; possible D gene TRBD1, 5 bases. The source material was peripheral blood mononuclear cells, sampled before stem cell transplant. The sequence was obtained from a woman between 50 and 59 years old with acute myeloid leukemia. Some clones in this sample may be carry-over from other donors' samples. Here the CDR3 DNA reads TGTGCCAGCAGTGTTGAGGGGAGAAGCAATCAGCCCCAGCATTTT. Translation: CASSVEGRSNQPQHF.